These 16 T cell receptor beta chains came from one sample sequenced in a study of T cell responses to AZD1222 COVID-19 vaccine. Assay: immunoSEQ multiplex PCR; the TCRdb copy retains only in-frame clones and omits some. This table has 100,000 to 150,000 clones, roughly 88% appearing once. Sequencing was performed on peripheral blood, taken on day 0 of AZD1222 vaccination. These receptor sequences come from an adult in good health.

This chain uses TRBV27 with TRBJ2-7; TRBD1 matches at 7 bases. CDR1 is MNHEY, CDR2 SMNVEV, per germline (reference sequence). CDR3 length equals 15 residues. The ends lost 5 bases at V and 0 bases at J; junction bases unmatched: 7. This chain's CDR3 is CASSPDRTNSYEQYF. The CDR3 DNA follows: TGTGCCAGCAGTCCGGACAGGACCAACTCCTACGAGCAGTACTTC.

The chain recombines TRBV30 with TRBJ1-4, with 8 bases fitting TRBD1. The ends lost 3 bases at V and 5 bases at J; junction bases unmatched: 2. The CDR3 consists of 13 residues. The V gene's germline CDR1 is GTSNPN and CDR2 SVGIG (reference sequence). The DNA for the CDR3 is TGTGCCTGGAGGGACAGGGTGAATGAAAAACTGTTTTTT. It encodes CAWRDRVNEKLFF.

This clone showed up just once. This chain's CDR3 is CASSFRGEPQHF. CDR3 nucleotide sequence: TGTGCCAGCAGCTTCCGGGGGGAGCCCCAGCATTTT. V gene TRBV5-6 combines with J gene TRBJ1-5; possible D gene TRBD1, 5 bases. Germline values: CDR1 SGHDT, CDR2 YYEEEE. V shed 2 bases and J shed 8 bases, with 8 bases lying between them. The CDR3 extends over 12 amino acids.

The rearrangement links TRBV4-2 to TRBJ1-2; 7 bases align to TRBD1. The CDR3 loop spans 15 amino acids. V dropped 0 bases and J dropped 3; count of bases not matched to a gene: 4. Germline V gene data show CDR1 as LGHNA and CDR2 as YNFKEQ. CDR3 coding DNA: TGTGCCAGCAGCCAAGAGCGCAGGGGGGACTATGGCTACACCTTC. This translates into CASSQERRGDYGYTF.

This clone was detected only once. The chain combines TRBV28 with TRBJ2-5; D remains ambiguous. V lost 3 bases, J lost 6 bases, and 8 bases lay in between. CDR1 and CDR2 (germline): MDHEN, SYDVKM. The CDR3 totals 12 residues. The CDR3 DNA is TGTGCCAGCAGTTTGACGCGAAAGACCCAGTACTTC. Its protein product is CASSLTRKTQYF.

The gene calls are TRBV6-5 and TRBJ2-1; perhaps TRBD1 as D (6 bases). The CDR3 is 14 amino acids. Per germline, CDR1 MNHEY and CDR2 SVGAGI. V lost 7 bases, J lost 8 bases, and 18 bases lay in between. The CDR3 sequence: CASILQGAGDEQFF. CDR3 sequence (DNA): TGTGCCAGCATCCTACAGGGCGCCGGTGATGAGCAGTTCTTC.

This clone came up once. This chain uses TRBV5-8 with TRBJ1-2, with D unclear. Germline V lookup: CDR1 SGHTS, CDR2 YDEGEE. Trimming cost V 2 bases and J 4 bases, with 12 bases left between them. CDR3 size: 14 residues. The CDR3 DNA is TGTGCCAGCAGCTTACACTCGCGGGGCTATGGCTACACCTTC. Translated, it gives CASSLHSRGYGYTF.

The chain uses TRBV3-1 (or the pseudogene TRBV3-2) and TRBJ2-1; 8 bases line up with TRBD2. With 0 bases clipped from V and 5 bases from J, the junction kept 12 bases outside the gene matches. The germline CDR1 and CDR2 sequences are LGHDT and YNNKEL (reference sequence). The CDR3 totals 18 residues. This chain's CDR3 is CASSQDRGSGNLNNEQFF. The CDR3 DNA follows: TGTGCCAGCAGCCAAGATCGGGGTAGCGGGAACTTAAACAATGAGCAGTTCTTC.

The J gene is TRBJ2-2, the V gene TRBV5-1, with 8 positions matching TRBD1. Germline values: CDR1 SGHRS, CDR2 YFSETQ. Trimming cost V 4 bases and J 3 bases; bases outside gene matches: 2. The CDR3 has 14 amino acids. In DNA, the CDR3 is TGCGCCAGCAGCCCACAGGGGGACACCGGGGAGCTGTTTTTT. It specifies CASSPQGDTGELFF.

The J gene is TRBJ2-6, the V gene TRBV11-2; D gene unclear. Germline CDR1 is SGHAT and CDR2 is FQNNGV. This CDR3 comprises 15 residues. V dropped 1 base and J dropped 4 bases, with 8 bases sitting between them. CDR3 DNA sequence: TGTGCCAGCAGCTTAGGTGGCGAGGGGGCCAACGTCCTGACTTTC. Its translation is CASSLGGEGANVLTF. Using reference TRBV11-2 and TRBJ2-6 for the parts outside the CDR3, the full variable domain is EAGVAQSPRYKIIEKRQSVAFWCNPISGHATLYWYQQILGQGPKLLIQFQNNGVVDDSQLPKDRFSAERLKGVDSTLKIQPAKLEDSAVYLCASSLGGEGANVLTFGAGSRLTVL.

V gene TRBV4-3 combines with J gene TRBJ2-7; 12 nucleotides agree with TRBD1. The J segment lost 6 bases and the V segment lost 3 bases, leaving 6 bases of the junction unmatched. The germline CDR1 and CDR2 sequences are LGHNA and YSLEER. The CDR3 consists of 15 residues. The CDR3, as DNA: TGCGCCAGCAGCCACCAGGGACAGGGGGCCCTCGAGCAGTACTTC. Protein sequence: CASSHQGQGALEQYF.

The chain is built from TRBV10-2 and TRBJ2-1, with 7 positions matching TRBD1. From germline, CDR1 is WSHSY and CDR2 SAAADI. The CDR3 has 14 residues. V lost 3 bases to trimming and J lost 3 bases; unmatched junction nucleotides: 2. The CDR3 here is CASSEWDSYNEQFF. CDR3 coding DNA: TGCGCCAGCAGTGAATGGGACAGCTACAATGAGCAGTTCTTC.

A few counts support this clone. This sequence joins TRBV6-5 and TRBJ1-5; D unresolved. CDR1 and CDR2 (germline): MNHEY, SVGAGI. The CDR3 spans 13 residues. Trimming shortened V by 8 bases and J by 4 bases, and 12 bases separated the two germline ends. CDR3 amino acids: CASAGTLNQPQHF. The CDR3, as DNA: TGTGCCAGCGCGGGCACACTTAATCAGCCCCAGCATTTT.

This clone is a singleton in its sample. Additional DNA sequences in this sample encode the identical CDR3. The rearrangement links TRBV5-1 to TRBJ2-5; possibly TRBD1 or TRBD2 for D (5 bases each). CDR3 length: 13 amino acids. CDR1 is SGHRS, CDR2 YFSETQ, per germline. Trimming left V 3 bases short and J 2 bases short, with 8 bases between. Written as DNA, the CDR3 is TGCGCCAGCAGCTGGGACGGACAAGAGACCCAGTACTTC. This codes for CASSWDGQETQYF.

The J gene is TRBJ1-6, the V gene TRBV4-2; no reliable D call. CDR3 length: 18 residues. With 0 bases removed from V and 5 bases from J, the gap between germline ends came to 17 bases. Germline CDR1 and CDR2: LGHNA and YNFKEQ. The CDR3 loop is CASSQDYGEGADNSPLHF. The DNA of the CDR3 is TGTGCCAGCAGCCAAGATTATGGAGAGGGTGCAGATAATTCACCCCTCCACTTT.

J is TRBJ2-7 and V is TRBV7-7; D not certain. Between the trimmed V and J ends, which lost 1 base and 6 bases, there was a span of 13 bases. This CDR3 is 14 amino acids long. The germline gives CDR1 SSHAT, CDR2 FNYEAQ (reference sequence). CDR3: CASSLDGPRGEQYF. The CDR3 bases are TGTGCCAGCAGCTTAGACGGGCCCAGAGGCGAGCAGTACTTC.